Reported below is one T cell receptor (beta chain). As yet, its antigen is unknown. This sample is drawn from a study of T cell responses to AZD1222 COVID-19 vaccine. TCRdb's table, derived via immunoSEQ multiplex PCR, lists solely in-frame clones and lacks some. The data contain about 96,000 clones, around 90% of them singletons. The study, taken as a whole, reports: The CD4 TCRs associated with vaccination extended across spike and predominated at 160-218 and 743-854.

The CDR3 spans 14 residues. The junction had 2 bases not matched to a gene; V was cut back by 3 bases and J by 0 bases. Germline CDR1 and CDR2: MNHEY and SVGEGT. V and J are TRBV6-2 or TRBV6-3 and TRBJ2-7; 7 bases fit TRBD2. This sequence originates from an adult in good health. The sample in question was peripheral blood, obtained on day 0 of AZD1222 vaccination. The CDR3 DNA reads TGTGCCAGCAGTTATAGCGGGCGCTCCTACGAGCAGTACTTC. Its protein is CASSYSGRSYEQYF.